The TCR beta chain described here comes from a study of human T cells and chemical hapten exposure (dated by TCRdb to the early 2020s). General notes on the study: For sensitization, 2% DPC in acetone was applied to a 2 cm by 2 cm area of upper inner arm skin. Patients additionally received weekly therapeutic DPC doses to the scalp throughout the roughly 26-week study period. Patch tests used Finn chambers with 0.01% DPC on the upper back, scored after 6 days by International Contact Dermatitis Research Group standards. The mostly female patient cohort included alopecia areata with under or over 50% scalp involvement, alopecia totalis and alopecia universalis. Libraries were pooled for sequencing, and variation in per-sample TCR yields was attributed mainly to small differences in library volumes within the pool. In alopecia patients, the study followed how the peripheral blood TCR repertoire changed in vivo over primary and secondary sensitization to diphenylcyclopropenone (DPC), a hapten. Blood samples were taken from patients before sensitization (week 0) and then at 2, 6 and about 24 weeks after DPC sensitization. About 27 alopecia patients gave blood for TCR sequencing at one to four time points (pre-sensitization, 2, 6 and 24 weeks). General findings and caveats noted by the study authors: After repeated subsampling, the strength of the expansion versus patch-test correlation and the threshold at which it became significant changed. Alopecia, a presumed autoimmune disease, was present in all patients, so the immune response of the patients might differ from that of healthy individuals. Significantly more large CDR3 similarity clusters were formed by expanded TCRs than by pre-sensitization or healthy control sets, consistent with antigen-driven responses. The number of TCRs above 1 in 1000 frequency did not change with DPC sensitization; there was no evidence of global repertoire structure alterations. The number of PT1 expanded TCRs positively correlated with patch test score, significant at thresholds 8, 16 and 32 but not 4.

This clonotype was seen a few times. Its antigen is currently not known. No base quality information exists; no much larger clone differs at one position. CDR1 and CDR2 (SEHNR, FQNEAQ) derive from the germline V gene (reference sequence). V lost 3 bases and J lost 7 bases; the stretch between them is 22 bases long. Counted from cysteine to phenylalanine, this CDR3 has 16 amino acids. Only the CDR3 region is kept as DNA, spanning 48 bases read in frame from base 1. The method behind the library was RACE. Sequenced on a NextSeq 500. During library preparation, unique molecular identifiers were attached to individual cDNA molecules so that TCRs could be counted quantitatively and reproducibly. For every blood RNA sample, sequencing covered both the TCR alpha and TCR beta chains. The paper's processing steps were these. The median number of TCRs per sample was 95,638, ranging from roughly 20,000 to 690,600. The Decombinator software suite was used to annotate V, J and CDR3 in the TCR reads. For the PS versus PT1 abundance plots, all samples were subsampled to the same number of TCRs (28,000). TCRs were defined as expanded if absent before sensitization and observed at least eight times at the 2-week time point. TCRdb reanalyzed the raw reads on its own, using fastp at Q25 for trimming and MiXCR for clone calling, and kept in-frame beta chains. Rows with one shared CDR3 protein collapse into an entry with the most common genes and DNA. Here the V and J calls rest on TCRdb's processing, not on the authors' analysis. In this sample the table shows 300,000 to 450,000 distinct CDR3 sequences, about 5.1% of which occur a single time. The ten largest clones take up 2.5% to 3% of the sample.

The sample's time point, from its label and the paper: pre-sensitization, week 0. This specimen's treatment or condition label, interpreted: therapeutic diphenylcyclopropenone sensitization with weekly scalp DPC. At every patch-test visit, the blood draw took place before the patch test was put on. Eligible patients were aged 18 to 70, diagnosed with alopecia, deemed suitable for DPC therapy, and excluded if pregnant. Total RNA was isolated from unfractionated whole blood collected in Tempus Blood RNA tubes. The sequencing used whole blood, collected in connection with sensitization to the hapten diphenylcyclopropenone (DPC). The rearrangement joined TRBV7-9 to TRBJ2-7, and perhaps TRBD2 as D gene, on 6 matching bases. The TCR sequence derives from a woman aged 50 to 60 with alopecia areata. Some clones in this sample may be carry-over from other donors' samples. The DNA is as follows: TGTGCCAGCAGCTTCCCCCTAGGGCGGGGTCTGGAGGAGCAGTACTTC. Translated, it reads CASSFPLGRGLEEQYF.